Listed here is a single T cell receptor beta chain. This sample was included in a study of blood T cell repertoires in COVID-19. Study information: The United States, Italy and Spain provided the acute and convalescent COVID-19 samples. The analysed material was cDNA or gDNA that came from T cells, B-cell-depleted T cells, or PBMCs.

In the original analysis: How many nucleated cells were present was estimated from reference gene primer amplification. Clones were sequenced by immunoSEQ multiplex PCR, and TCRdb holds only the in-frame ones, with some missing. That table is the source of V, J and clone size, and D and trimming were worked out from the DNA. The sample lists about 120,000 clones, more than 75% occurring once. Unmatched junction bases numbered 11, after V lost 7 bases and J lost 7 bases. The CDR3 totals 15 residues. Germline V gene sequence: CDR1 MDHEN, CDR2 SYDVKM. This clonotype originated in a man between 60 and 75 years old with acute or convalescent COVID-19. V usage is TRBV28 and J usage is TRBJ2-1, with TRBD1 matching over 9 bases. What was sequenced was peripheral blood. CDR3 nucleotides: TGTGCCAGCATAACTTCCGGGACAGGGAGGAATGAGCAGTTCTTC. It is translated as CASITSGTGRNEQFF.